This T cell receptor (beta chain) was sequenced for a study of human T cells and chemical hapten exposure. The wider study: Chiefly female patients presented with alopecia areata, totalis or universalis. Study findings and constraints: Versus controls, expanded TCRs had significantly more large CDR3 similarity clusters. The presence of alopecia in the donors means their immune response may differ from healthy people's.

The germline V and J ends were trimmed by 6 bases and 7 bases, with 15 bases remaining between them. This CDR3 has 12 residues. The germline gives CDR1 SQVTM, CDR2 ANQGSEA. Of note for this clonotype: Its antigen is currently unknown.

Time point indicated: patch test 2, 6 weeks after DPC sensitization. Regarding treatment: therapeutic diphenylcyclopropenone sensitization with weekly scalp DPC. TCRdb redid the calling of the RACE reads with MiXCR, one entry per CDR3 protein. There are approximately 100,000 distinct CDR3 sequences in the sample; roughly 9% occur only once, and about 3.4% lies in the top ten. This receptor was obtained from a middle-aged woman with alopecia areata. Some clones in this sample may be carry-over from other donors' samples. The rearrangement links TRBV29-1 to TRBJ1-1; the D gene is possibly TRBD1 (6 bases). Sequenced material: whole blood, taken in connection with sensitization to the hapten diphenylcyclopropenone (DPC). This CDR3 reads CSVRTADVEAFF. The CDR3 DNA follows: TGCAGCGTCCGGACAGCGGACGTTGAAGCTTTCTTT.